This passage covers 24 T cell receptor beta chains from one sample sequenced in a study of neoadjuvant nivolumab and ipilimumab in lung cancer. The table came from immunoSEQ multiplex PCR; TCRdb's copy has only in-frame clones and leaves some out. The profile shows about 38,000 clones, 89% of them singletons. Sequenced material: peripheral blood, taken before neoadjuvant nivolumab, alone or with ipilimumab. These TCRs come from an adult with non-small cell lung cancer.

This chain links TRBV5-1 with TRBJ2-7; 7 bases are shared with TRBD2. Germline loops: CDR1 SGHRS, CDR2 YFSETQ. CDR3 size: 15 residues. J was trimmed by 3 bases and V by 0 bases; bases with no gene match: 6. CDR3 region: CASSLGLAENYEQYF. DNA of the CDR3: TGCGCCAGCAGCTTGGGGCTAGCGGAGAACTACGAGCAGTACTTC.

The chain is built from TRBV5-6 and TRBJ2-5, with 7 bases matching TRBD1. The germline CDR1 and CDR2 sequences are SGHDT and YYEEEE. V lost 3 bases, J lost 4 bases, and 9 bases stayed unmatched. The CDR3 consists of 15 residues. The CDR3 DNA follows: TGTGCCAGCAGCTATCCACAAGGGGGCGCAGAGACCCAGTACTTC. Translating gives CASSYPQGGAETQYF.

The chain is built from TRBV7-2 and TRBJ2-1, with TRBD2 matching 7 bases. Trimming at V came to 4 bases and at J to 2 bases, leaving 11 bases not matched to a gene. The CDR3 covers 17 residues. CDR1 and CDR2 (germline): SGHTA, FQGNSA. CDR3 residues: CASSSTMASGAYNEQFF. Written as DNA, the CDR3 is TGTGCCAGCAGCTCTACCATGGCTAGCGGAGCCTACAATGAGCAGTTCTTC.

The genes are TRBV6-5 and TRBJ2-3; D may be TRBD2 (6 bases). The CDR3 totals 15 residues. Per the germline V gene, CDR1 is MNHEY and CDR2 is SVGAGI. Between the trimmed V and J ends, which lost 7 bases and 2 bases, there was a span of 16 bases. CDR3 sequence reads: CASTPRSGLTDTQYF. In DNA form, the CDR3 reads TGTGCCAGCACCCCCCGCAGCGGGCTCACAGATACGCAGTATTTT.

This rearrangement joins TRBV7-6 to TRBJ1-4; D gene uncertain. Germline CDR1 reads SGHVS; CDR2 reads FNYEAQ. V was trimmed by 1 base and J by 0 bases, leaving 6 bases between them. CDR3 length: 15 residues. CDR3 coding DNA: TGTGCCAGCAGCTTAGGATTTGCAACTAATGAAAAACTGTTTTTT. This sequence encodes CASSLGFATNEKLFF. Full variable domain (remainder filled in from reference TRBV7-6 and TRBJ1-4): GAGVSQSPRYKVTKRGQDVALRCDPISGHVSLYWYRQALGQGPEFLTYFNYEAQQDKSGLPNDRFSAERPEGSISTLTIQRTEQRDSAMYRCASSLGFATNEKLFFGSGTQLSVL.

This chain uses TRBV6-5 with TRBJ1-3, with D unclear. Germline CDR1 and CDR2: MNHEY and SVGAGI. The CDR3 consists of 14 residues. Trimming took off 5 bases at V and 0 bases at J, with 8 bases between the two ends. CDR3 in DNA: TGTGCCAGCAGTAACGAGGGCTCTGGAAACACCATATATTTT. Amino acids: CASSNEGSGNTIYF.

In this sample, this clone turned up a few times. V usage is TRBV19 and J usage is TRBJ2-1; 7 positions match TRBD2. V shed 5 bases and J 8 bases; nucleotides not matched to a gene: 9. Per germline, CDR1 LNHDA and CDR2 SQIVND (reference sequence). The CDR3 is 14 residues long. In nucleotides, the CDR3 is TGTGCCAGTAGTGGAATGGCGGGAGAGCATGAGCAGTTCTTC. This translates into CASSGMAGEHEQFF.

This chain connects TRBV7-8 to TRBJ2-5, with D possibly being TRBD2 (5 bases). Trimming stripped 6 bases from V and 2 bases from J, with 13 bases between. Germline assignment: CDR1 SGHVS and CDR2 FQNEAQ. The CDR3 runs 14 residues. The CDR3 reads CASSSRLAQETQYF. The DNA of the CDR3 is TGTGCCAGCAGTTCTCGCCTAGCACAAGAGACCCAGTACTTC.

V is TRBV5-4 and J is TRBJ2-2, with 8 bases matching TRBD1. CDR3 length: 15 amino acids. The V and J ends lost 4 bases and 7 bases, in that order; junction bases with no gene match: 9. Germline loops: CDR1 SGHNT, CDR2 YYREEE (reference sequence). The chain's CDR3 is CASSRGQERNGELFF. The DNA of the CDR3 is TGTGCCAGCAGCCGGGGACAGGAAAGGAACGGGGAGCTGTTTTTT.

Of note for this clone: One junction end disagrees with the germline gene, perhaps due to a read error. The V call is TRBV30, the J call TRBJ2-1; 7 nucleotides align to TRBD2. The CDR3 consists of 13 residues. Germline V gene data show CDR1 as GTSNPN and CDR2 as SVGIG (reference sequence). The CDR3 region is CARSRDYGNEQFF. Here the CDR3 DNA reads TGTGCCCGGAGTAGGGACTATGGCAATGAGCAGTTCTTC.

A note on this clone: This sample also contains other DNA sequences that code for the same CDR3. This rearrangement joins TRBV25-1 to TRBJ2-7, with D perhaps assigned TRBD1 or TRBD2 (5 bases each). CDR1 and CDR2 (germline): MGHDK, SYGVNS. The V end lost 4 bases, the J end lost 2 bases, and 12 bases lay between the germline ends. CDR3 length equals 14 residues. CDR3 nucleotides: TGTGCCAGCAGTGCGGGACGGTACCCCTACGAGCAGTACTTC. Translating gives CASSAGRYPYEQYF.

V and J are TRBV7-7 and TRBJ2-2, with D perhaps being TRBD1 or TRBD2 (6 bases each). The germline V and J ends were trimmed by 5 bases and 4 bases, with 14 bases remaining between them. This CDR3 comprises 15 residues. Germline assignment: CDR1 SSHAT and CDR2 FNYEAQ (reference sequence). This CDR3 is CASSLEGGITGELFF. CDR3 in DNA: TGTGCCAGCAGCCTCGAGGGGGGTATCACCGGGGAGCTGTTTTTT.

This chain links TRBV30 with TRBJ2-5, with a weak D call TRBD2 (5 bases). Trimming took 5 bases from V and 7 from J, leaving 20 bases between them. CDR3 length equals 14 residues. The germline V gene encodes CDR1 GTSNPN and CDR2 SVGIG (reference sequence). The CDR3 reads CAWGLNGVGGTQYF. DNA for the CDR3: TGTGCCTGGGGCCTAAACGGGGTTGGAGGGACCCAGTACTTC.

This clone occurred once. The V gene is TRBV6-5, the J gene TRBJ2-7; unclear D gene. The germline CDR1 and CDR2 sequences are MNHEY and SVGAGI. This CDR3 has 15 amino acids. Trimming cost V 4 bases and J 0 bases, with 13 bases left between them. As DNA, the CDR3 is TGTGCCAGCAGTTCCTTTGACACCACCTCCTACGAGCAGTACTTC. Protein sequence: CASSSFDTTSYEQYF.

V gene TRBV27 combines with J gene TRBJ1-1; the match to TRBD1 covers 8 bases. The germline gives CDR1 MNHEY, CDR2 SMNVEV (reference sequence). This CDR3 contains 17 residues. The V segment lost 5 bases and the J segment 2 bases; nucleotides outside the gene matches: 13. In DNA, the CDR3 is TGTGCCAGCAGTCCCGGCCCCCGACAGGGGTTAAACACTGAAGCTTTCTTT. This translates into CASSPGPRQGLNTEAFF.

The chain combines TRBV6-6 with TRBJ2-3, with TRBD2 identical over 9 bases. The CDR3 has 15 amino acids. Germline trimming cut 5 bases from V and 0 bases from J; bases unmatched to any gene: 3. CDR1 and CDR2 (germline): MNHNY, SVGAGI (reference sequence). The DNA for the CDR3 is TGTGCCAGCAGTGATCTAGCGGGGAGCACAGATACGCAGTATTTT. Amino acids: CASSDLAGSTDTQYF.

J is TRBJ1-1 and V is TRBV7-9; D gene uncertain. The length of the CDR3 is 12 residues. CDR1 is SEHNR, CDR2 FQNEAQ, per germline (reference sequence). V dropped 1 base and J dropped 3 bases, with 3 bases sitting between them. CDR3 nucleotide sequence: TGTGCCAGCAGCTTAGTTTACACTGAAGCTTTCTTT. Protein product: CASSLVYTEAFF. The complete variable domain, with remaining parts taken from reference TRBV7-9 and TRBJ1-1, reads DTGVSQNPRHKITKRGQNVTFRCDPISEHNRLYWYRQTLGQGPEFLTYFQNEAQLEKSRLLSDRFSAERPKGSFSTLEIQRTEQGDSAMYLCASSLVYTEAFFGQGTRLTVV.

The CDR3: CASSLTTDQETQYF. DNA of the CDR3: TGTGCCAGCAGCTTAACGACGGACCAAGAGACCCAGTACTTC. The chain joins TRBV11-3 to TRBJ2-5; unclear D gene. Germline-derived CDR1 and CDR2 are SGHNT and YENEEA. V was pared by 2 bases and J by 0 bases, with 7 bases between. There are 14 residues in the CDR3.

This clone was found a few times. This sequence joins TRBV10-3 and TRBJ2-1; D is possibly TRBD1 or TRBD2 (5 bases each). The V end was cut by 6 bases, the J end by 6 bases, with 9 bases between. CDR1 is ENHRY, CDR2 SYGVKD, per germline. This CDR3 contains 12 residues. CDR3 sequence (DNA): TGTGCCATCAGAGAGAGGGGCAATGAGCAGTTCTTC. Translated, it gives CAIRERGNEQFF.

This rearrangement joins TRBV7-9 to TRBJ1-1; tentatively, D is TRBD1 (5 bases). Trimming pared 0 bases from V and 3 bases from J, leaving 8 bases between. This CDR3 has 14 amino acids. Germline lookup yields CDR1 SEHNR and CDR2 FQNEAQ (reference sequence). The CDR3 loop reads CASSLAGTHTEAFF. For the CDR3, the DNA is TGTGCCAGCAGCTTAGCTGGGACGCACACTGAAGCTTTCTTT.

The chain joins TRBV29-1 to TRBJ2-3; weak D call: TRBD2 (6 bases). V dropped 3 bases and J dropped 2 bases, with 9 bases sitting between them. The CDR3 length is 13 residues. Per the germline V gene, CDR1 is SQVTM and CDR2 is ANQGSEA. The CDR3 region has the DNA TGCAGCGTTGACTCGGGAGACACAGATACGCAGTATTTT. Translation: CSVDSGDTDTQYF.

Only one count was recorded for this clone. This chain uses TRBV5-1 with TRBJ2-7, with 9 bases lining up with TRBD1. Germline V CDR1 and CDR2: SGHRS, YFSETQ. V was pared by 3 bases and J by 4 bases, with 5 bases of the junction left unmatched. This CDR3 region has 14 residues. The CDR3 sequence is CASSSRQGVYEQYF. In DNA, the CDR3 is TGCGCCAGCAGCTCCAGACAGGGGGTTTACGAGCAGTACTTC.

The genes are TRBV11-2 and TRBJ1-1, with 9 bases identical to TRBD1. Germline CDR1 is SGHAT and CDR2 is FQNNGV. The CDR3 is 14 amino acids. V dropped 4 bases and J dropped 6; count of bases not matched to a gene: 6. The CDR3 protein is CASSSQGAGAEAFF. The CDR3, as DNA: TGTGCCAGCAGCTCACAGGGGGCTGGGGCTGAAGCTTTCTTT.

This chain joins TRBV6-1 and TRBJ2-6, with no clear D. CDR1 is MNHNS, CDR2 SASEGT, per germline. This CDR3 region has 16 residues. The V gene lost 4 bases and the J gene lost 0 bases, with 10 bases spanning the gap. In nucleotides, the CDR3 is TGTGCCAGCAGTGCTCAACTCCTCTCTGGGGCCAACGTCCTGACTTTC. It encodes CASSAQLLSGANVLTF.